Sequencing of this T cell receptor beta chain was carried out in a study of neurological immune-mediated disorders. This clonotype was seen ten or more times. Its matching antigen is unknown. V lost 4 bases to trimming and J lost 5 bases, with 12 bases between them. The germline V gene has CDR1 KGHSH and CDR2 LQKENI. The CDR3 totals 13 residues. General study points: A possible signature was seen in one related-CDR3 cluster, into which phylogenetic grouping placed the repertoires of 18 of 34 multiple sclerosis patients.

5'RACE with 10-nucleotide random UMIs generated the cDNA. TCRdb re-analysed the 5' RACE reads in MiXCR, keeping a single row per CDR3 protein. The sample contains roughly 59,000 distinct CDR3 sequences, roughly 5% of which appear only once. The clonotype was recovered from a human donor with multiple sclerosis. The donor label of this sample is uncertain. Specimen: PBMCs. V is TRBV18 and J is TRBJ2-7, with unresolved D. This CDR3 reads CASSQRQVNEQYF. The CDR3, as DNA: TGTGCCAGCTCACAACGGCAGGTCAACGAGCAGTACTTC.